This is a list of T cell receptor beta chains from one sample in a study of blood T cell repertoires in COVID-19. The assay was immunoSEQ multiplex PCR, and TCRdb's table has in-frame clones only and misses some. The profile shows some 120,000 clones, 65% to 90% of them singletons. The sample taken for sequencing was peripheral blood. The origin of the receptors is a human donor in a cohort sampled during active COVID-19. CDR3s include the opening cysteine and the closing phenylalanine or tryptophan. Fields, in order: CDR3 protein, CDR3 DNA, CDR3 length, D gene, clone size, V gene, J gene. The D gene is left open where the match is weak. Expanded clones get a size class; other rows say once, few or many, or leave the size out.

CDR3 protein: CASSQDLAAVEQYF; CDR3 DNA: TGTGCCAGCAGCCAAGATCTAGCAGCCGTCGAGCAGTACTTC; CDR3 length: 14; D gene: NA; clone size: NA; V gene: TRBV4-2; J gene: TRBJ2-7
CDR3 protein: CASSPGTAGYEQYF; CDR3 DNA: TGTGCCAGCTCACCCGGGACAGCCGGCTACGAGCAGTACTTC; CDR3 length: 14; D gene: TRBD1; clone size: once; V gene: TRBV18; J gene: TRBJ2-7
CDR3 protein: CASSLSSGTGWRAGELFF; CDR3 DNA: TGTGCCAGCAGCTTAAGTTCCGGGACAGGTTGGAGGGCCGGGGAGCTGTTTTTT; CDR3 length: 18; D gene: TRBD1; clone size: NA; V gene: TRBV7-6; J gene: TRBJ2-2
CDR3 protein: CASSTQPGDEAFF; CDR3 DNA: TGTGCCAGCAGCACCCAACCGGGAGATGAAGCTTTCTTT; CDR3 length: 13; D gene: NA; clone size: NA; V gene: TRBV9; J gene: TRBJ1-1
CDR3 protein: CASRVREDEQFF; CDR3 DNA: TGCGCCAGCAGAGTAAGGGAGGATGAGCAGTTCTTC; CDR3 length: 12; D gene: NA; clone size: NA; V gene: TRBV5-1; J gene: TRBJ2-1
CDR3 protein: CATPGPQPQHF; CDR3 DNA: TGCGCCACCCCAGGGCCCCAGCCCCAGCATTTT; CDR3 length: 11; D gene: NA; clone size: NA; V gene: TRBV10-2; J gene: TRBJ1-5
CDR3 protein: CASSLVNYGYTF; CDR3 DNA: TGTGCCAGCAGCTTAGTAAACTATGGCTACACCTTC; CDR3 length: 12; D gene: NA; clone size: NA; V gene: TRBV7-9; J gene: TRBJ1-2
CDR3 protein: CASRGTGYSNQPQHF; CDR3 DNA: TGTGCCAGCAGGGGGACAGGTTATAGCAATCAGCCCCAGCATTTT; CDR3 length: 15; D gene: TRBD1; clone size: NA; V gene: TRBV6-5; J gene: TRBJ1-5
CDR3 protein: CASSGTLYETQYF; CDR3 DNA: TGTGCCAGTAGCGGGACACTGTACGAGACCCAGTACTTC; CDR3 length: 13; D gene: NA; clone size: once; V gene: TRBV19; J gene: TRBJ2-5
CDR3 protein: CASSPGWGLNEQYF; CDR3 DNA: TGTGCCAGCTCACCAGGATGGGGGCTCAACGAGCAGTACTTC; CDR3 length: 14; D gene: NA; clone size: NA; V gene: TRBV18; J gene: TRBJ2-7
CDR3 protein: CATSRPGHNSGNTIYF; CDR3 DNA: TGTGCCACCAGCAGACCGGGACATAACTCTGGAAACACCATATATTTT; CDR3 length: 16; D gene: NA; clone size: NA; V gene: TRBV15; J gene: TRBJ1-3
CDR3 protein: CASSVGQGKDGYTF; CDR3 DNA: TGTGCCAGCAGCGTGGGACAGGGGAAAGATGGCTACACCTTC; CDR3 length: 14; D gene: TRBD1; clone size: NA; V gene: TRBV5-4; J gene: TRBJ1-2
CDR3 protein: CASSAPGLAGGAALPDTQYF; CDR3 DNA: TGTGCCAGCAGCGCTCCTGGACTAGCGGGGGGCGCCGCCCTCCCAGATACGCAGTATTTT; CDR3 length: 20; D gene: TRBD2; clone size: NA; V gene: TRBV7-8; J gene: TRBJ2-3